A selection of T cell receptor beta chains follows, all from one sample in a study of control samples from healthy donors and cancer patients. Assay used: immunoSEQ multiplex PCR; TCRdb lists only in-frame clones, some missing. The table lists roughly 150,000 clones, about 93% of them singletons, with over 2% in the top ten. The sample was blood. These receptors were taken from a man in his fifties in good health. Each CDR3 is given with its conserved first and last residue. Each record gives: D gene, J gene, clone size, V gene, CDR3 DNA, CDR3 protein. The D gene is left open where the match is weak. Clone size is shown for a subset of rows, as once, few, many or a class of expanded clone.

D: NA; J: TRBJ2-7; size: NA; V: TRBV11-2; DNA: TGTGCCAGCAGCTTAGACGAGTGGAGGTCAAGCTCCTACGAGCAGTACTTC; CDR3: CASSLDEWRSSSYEQYF
D: NA; J: TRBJ1-5; size: NA; V: TRBV4-2; DNA: TGTGCCAGCAGCCAAGATTGGGGGAATCAGCCCCAGCATTTT; CDR3: CASSQDWGNQPQHF
D: NA; J: TRBJ2-3; size: NA; V: TRBV6-1; DNA: TGTGCCAGCAGTGAAACCGCTGCTAGAAGAGATACGCAGTATTTT; CDR3: CASSETAARRDTQYF
D: NA; J: TRBJ2-7; size: once; V: TRBV6-5; DNA: TGTGCCAGCAGTTACTCGTACCGGGAGATCTTCTACGAGCAGTACTTC; CDR3: CASSYSYREIFYEQYF
D: NA; J: TRBJ1-1; size: NA; V: TRBV28; DNA: TGTGCCAGCAGTTTCCAAAACACTGAAGCTTTCTTT; CDR3: CASSFQNTEAFF
D: NA; J: TRBJ2-2; size: once; V: TRBV18; DNA: TGTGCCAGCCGTCCGGGGCGCAGCACCGGGGAGCTGTTTTTT; CDR3: CASRPGRSTGELFF
D: TRBD2; J: TRBJ2-3; size: NA; V: TRBV5-1; DNA: TGCGCCAGCAGCCCTGGGACTAGCGGGAGAGATACGCAGTATTTT; CDR3: CASSPGTSGRDTQYF
D: NA; J: TRBJ1-4; size: NA; V: TRBV19; DNA: TGTGCCAGTAGTTCCAGGACAGTCGCAACTAATGAAAAACTGTTTTTT; CDR3: CASSSRTVATNEKLFF
D: NA; J: TRBJ2-4; size: NA; V: TRBV28; DNA: TGTGCCAGCAGTTTATTGGGGTCGGCGTACTTC; CDR3: CASSLLGSAYF
D: NA; J: TRBJ1-5; size: NA; V: TRBV3-1/TRBV3-2; DNA: TGTGCCAGCAGCCCCAACCCCCTGAGTGGGCGAAATCAGCCCCAGCATTTT; CDR3: CASSPNPLSGRNQPQHF
D: NA; J: TRBJ2-1; size: NA; V: TRBV2; DNA: TGTGCCAGCAGCGAGTACACCTACAATGAGCAGTTCTTC; CDR3: CASSEYTYNEQFF
D: NA; J: TRBJ2-7; size: NA; V: TRBV3-1/TRBV3-2; DNA: TGTGCCAGCAGCCAAGTTGCGGCCTACGAGCAGTACTTC; CDR3: CASSQVAAYEQYF
D: NA; J: TRBJ1-2; size: NA; V: TRBV5-5; DNA: TGTGCCAGCAGCTTGGATTATATGGGTGGCTACACCTTC; CDR3: CASSLDYMGGYTF
D: NA; J: TRBJ2-1; size: NA; V: TRBV5-1; DNA: TGCGCCAGCAGCTTCGGCAATGAGCAGTTCTTC; CDR3: CASSFGNEQFF
D: NA; J: TRBJ2-5; size: once; V: TRBV6-1; DNA: TGTGCCAGCAGTGAAGGAGGGTACAGGGCCCAAGAGACCCAGTACTTC; CDR3: CASSEGGYRAQETQYF
D: TRBD1; J: TRBJ2-7; size: NA; V: TRBV29-1; DNA: TGCAGCGTTGAGGGTGACAGGGCCTCCTCCTACGAGCAGTACTTC; CDR3: CSVEGDRASSYEQYF
D: NA; J: TRBJ2-5; size: NA; V: TRBV12-3/TRBV12-4; DNA: TGTGCCAGCACTTTAAGCCCGGTGGAGACCCAGTACTTC; CDR3: CASTLSPVETQYF
D: TRBD1; J: TRBJ1-4; size: NA; V: TRBV28; DNA: TGTGCCAGCAGTTCCCCCGGGACAGGGCGGACTAATGAAAAACTGTTTTTT; CDR3: CASSSPGTGRTNEKLFF
D: TRBD2; J: TRBJ2-1; size: few; V: TRBV19; DNA: TGTGCCAGTAGTAGCACACCGGGACTAGCGGGAACTGAGCAGTTCTTC; CDR3: CASSSTPGLAGTEQFF
D: NA; J: TRBJ1-5; size: NA; V: TRBV5-8; DNA: TGTGCCAGCAGCTTCGGGGGCAAGAATAGCAATCAGCCCCAGCATTTT; CDR3: CASSFGGKNSNQPQHF
D: NA; J: TRBJ2-1; size: NA; V: TRBV6-1; DNA: TGTGCCAGCAGTGGTGGTGGAGGGAGCTCCTACAATGAGCAGTTCTTC; CDR3: CASSGGGGSSYNEQFF
D: TRBD2; J: TRBJ2-7; size: once; V: TRBV24-1; DNA: TGTGCCACCAGTGATCCCGGGACTAGCGGGAGCAGAGAGCAGTACTTC; CDR3: CATSDPGTSGSREQYF
D: NA; J: TRBJ2-1; size: NA; V: TRBV6-5; DNA: TGTGCCACCGGGGGCGGGAACAATGAGCAGTTCTTC; CDR3: CATGGGNNEQFF
D: NA; J: TRBJ2-3; size: NA; V: TRBV25-1; DNA: TGTGCCAGCAGTGAATATAGTGTAAGCGGAACAGATACGCAGTATTTT; CDR3: CASSEYSVSGTDTQYF
D: TRBD2; J: TRBJ2-1; size: NA; V: TRBV2; DNA: TGTGCCACCCTATTAGGGACTAGCGGGAGAAATGAGCAGTTCTTC; CDR3: CATLLGTSGRNEQFF
D: TRBD1; J: TRBJ1-2; size: NA; V: TRBV10-3; DNA: TGTGCCATCAGTATACAGGGGGCGGAAGGCTACACCTTC; CDR3: CAISIQGAEGYTF
D: NA; J: TRBJ1-2; size: NA; V: TRBV9; DNA: TGTGCCAGCAGGAGGGACTATGGCTACACCTTC; CDR3: CASRRDYGYTF
D: TRBD2; J: TRBJ2-3; size: NA; V: TRBV7-2; DNA: TGTGCCAGCAGCCTGGGAGCGGGAGGGGCAGGTACGCAGTATTTT; CDR3: CASSLGAGGAGTQYF
D: NA; J: TRBJ1-6; size: NA; V: TRBV19; DNA: TGTGCCAGTACCCTTGACAGGTCTGCCAATTCACCCCTCCACTTT; CDR3: CASTLDRSANSPLHF
D: NA; J: TRBJ2-1; size: NA; V: TRBV19; DNA: TGTGCCAGTAGTACTCCCCGGGGGCGGGATCCCTACAATGAGCAGTTCTTC; CDR3: CASSTPRGRDPYNEQFF
D: TRBD2; J: TRBJ2-7; size: NA; V: TRBV29-1; DNA: TGCAGCGTTCAGGGCGGGAGGAAGGAGCAGTACTTC; CDR3: CSVQGGRKEQYF
D: TRBD2; J: TRBJ2-1; size: NA; V: TRBV27; DNA: TGTGCCAGCACCCCCGGGAGGGCCTTTGTCAATGAGCAGTTCTTC; CDR3: CASTPGRAFVNEQFF
D: NA; J: TRBJ2-7; size: NA; V: TRBV3-1/TRBV3-2; DNA: TGTGCCAGCAGCCAAGCGGTCTACGAGCAGTACTTC; CDR3: CASSQAVYEQYF
D: NA; J: TRBJ1-4; size: NA; V: TRBV25-1; DNA: TGTGCCAGCAGAAAGGGCAATGAAAAACTGTTTTTT; CDR3: CASRKGNEKLFF
D: NA; J: TRBJ2-3; size: NA; V: TRBV5-6; DNA: TGTGCCAGCAGCTTGGTCGGAAGCACAGATACGCAGTATTTT; CDR3: CASSLVGSTDTQYF
D: NA; J: TRBJ2-5; size: NA; V: TRBV11-2; DNA: TGTGCCAGCAGCTCTCACAGGGAGACCCAGTACTTC; CDR3: CASSSHRETQYF
D: TRBD2; J: TRBJ2-1; size: NA; V: TRBV5-1; DNA: TGCGCCAGCAGCAACCGGGGGGACAGACTAGCGGGAGGGGTTGAGCAGTTCTTC; CDR3: CASSNRGDRLAGGVEQFF
D: TRBD1; J: TRBJ1-2; size: NA; V: TRBV7-9; DNA: TGTGCCAGCAGCCCGCGGGGACAGGAGATTAACTATGGCTACACCTTC; CDR3: CASSPRGQEINYGYTF
D: TRBD1; J: TRBJ1-2; size: NA; V: TRBV10-3; DNA: TGTGCCATCAGCCAGGGGGCGGGGGGCTACACCTTC; CDR3: CAISQGAGGYTF
D: NA; J: TRBJ2-2; size: NA; V: TRBV6-5; DNA: TGTGCCAGCAGAGCGAACACCGGGGAGCTGTTTTTT; CDR3: CASRANTGELFF
D: TRBD1; J: TRBJ1-2; size: NA; V: TRBV15; DNA: TGTGCCACCAGCAGAGATTCAACAGGGGGAGGTGGCTACACCTTC; CDR3: CATSRDSTGGGGYTF
D: NA; J: TRBJ1-5; size: NA; V: TRBV20-1; DNA: TGCAGTGTTGGGAGTCAGCCCCAGCATTTT; CDR3: CSVGSQPQHF
D: TRBD2; J: TRBJ2-3; size: NA; V: TRBV7-3; DNA: TGTGCCAGCAGTCCTAATAGCGGGAGAGGAACAGATACGCAGTATTTT; CDR3: CASSPNSGRGTDTQYF
D: TRBD2; J: TRBJ2-3; size: NA; V: TRBV5-4; DNA: TGTGCCAGCACCCTAGCGGGAGTATGGACAGATACGCAGTATTTT; CDR3: CASTLAGVWTDTQYF
D: NA; J: TRBJ2-3; size: NA; V: TRBV1; DNA: TGCACCAGCAGCCAAGCAGGTTCCGGGACTAGGATTAACACAGATACGCAGTATTTT; CDR3: CTSSQAGSGTRINTDTQYF
D: TRBD2; J: TRBJ2-7; size: NA; V: TRBV10-3; DNA: TGTGCCATCAGTGAACCCCAGGGGGCTAGCGGGAGCCTTGAACAGTACTTC; CDR3: CAISEPQGASGSLEQYF
D: NA; J: TRBJ2-2; size: NA; V: TRBV11-3; DNA: TGTGCCAGCAGCCCGAGACGGGCGAACACCGGGGAGCTGTTTTTT; CDR3: CASSPRRANTGELFF
D: NA; J: TRBJ1-6; size: once; V: TRBV7-2; DNA: TGTGCCAGCAGCCCTATCAATTCCCCGTCCCTCCACTTT; CDR3: CASSPINSPSLHF
D: NA; J: TRBJ1-1; size: NA; V: TRBV29-1; DNA: TGCAGCGTTGATGGACCGCTAAGAACTGAAGCTTTCTTT; CDR3: CSVDGPLRTEAFF
D: NA; J: TRBJ2-1; size: NA; V: TRBV12-3/TRBV12-4; DNA: TGTGCCAGCAGTTTTATTGTGGGGGCTGAGCAGTTCTTC; CDR3: CASSFIVGAEQFF
D: NA; J: TRBJ1-4; size: NA; V: TRBV13; DNA: TGTGCCAGCAGCTTATCCGGGGGCGGGGGTAGTGAAAAACTGTTTTTT; CDR3: CASSLSGGGGSEKLFF
D: TRBD2; J: TRBJ2-7; size: once; V: TRBV7-9; DNA: TGTGCCAGCAGCTTGACTAGCGGGAGCCACGAGCAGTACTTC; CDR3: CASSLTSGSHEQYF
D: TRBD2; J: TRBJ2-7; size: NA; V: TRBV5-1; DNA: TGCGCCAGCAGCCGAGGGACTAGCGCCGCCTACGAGCAGTACTTC; CDR3: CASSRGTSAAYEQYF
D: NA; J: TRBJ2-6; size: NA; V: TRBV27; DNA: TGTGCCAGCAGTTTAGGAGGGGCCAACGTCCTGACTTTC; CDR3: CASSLGGANVLTF
D: NA; J: TRBJ1-2; size: NA; V: TRBV30; DNA: TGTGCCTGGAGTGACGGTAACTATGGCTACACCTTC; CDR3: CAWSDGNYGYTF